The source of this T cell receptor beta chain is a study of blood T cells in healthy people across ages. Primed by a sample-barcoded 5' primer and a J-beta primer mix, a second PCR proceeded for about 7 to 11 cycles. Unique molecular identifiers of 12 random nucleotides labeled each cDNA. From each sample, at least 2.5 million paired-end reads containing CDR3 were obtained. TCRdb re-analysed the 5' RACE reads in MiXCR, keeping a single row per CDR3 protein. The sample lists hundreds of thousands of distinct CDR3 sequences; around half were seen once. With each sample, at least 5 micrograms of total RNA were extracted. The ends were cut back, 5 bases at V and 0 bases at J, with 20 bases in the middle. Germline assignment: CDR1 MNHEY and CDR2 SMNVEV (reference sequence). CDR3 length equals 18 residues.

The receptor was isolated from a man at least 80 years old in good health. V is TRBV27 and J is TRBJ2-4, with D possibly being TRBD2 (6 bases). Sequencing used blood. CDR3 DNA sequence: TGTGCCAGCAGTCCACTGTGGGTTAGCGGTATAGCCAAAAACATTCAGTACTTC. Translating gives CASSPLWVSGIAKNIQYF.